These 18 T cell receptor beta chains were all obtained from the same sample, sequenced in a study of CD8 T cells in ankylosing spondylitis. TCRdb fed the 5' RACE reads into MiXCR, producing one record per CDR3 protein. There are more than 650,000 distinct CDR3 sequences in the sample; approximately 12% occur only once, and just over 0.5% lies in the top ten. Their antigens are not known. General study results and limits: Several highly homologous variants formed a TCR beta motif that appeared characteristic of ankylosing spondylitis blood.

The sample taken for sequencing was blood, either unsorted or a sorted T cell fraction (not recorded which). These receptors all stem from a male donor with ankylosing spondylitis.

This clonotype was counted at least ten times. In DNA, the CDR3 is TGTGCCAGCAGCCCCAGGGAGAATGAGCAGTTCTTC. Amino acids: CASSPRENEQFF. V gene TRBV7-9 combines with J gene TRBJ2-1; D possibly uses TRBD1 or TRBD2 (5 bases each). The CDR3 covers 12 residues. Germline CDR1 and CDR2: SEHNR and FQNEAQ (reference sequence). Trimming removed 5 bases at V and 7 bases at J, with 9 bases between.

J is TRBJ1-6 and V is TRBV6-1; 9 bases line up with TRBD1. The length of the CDR3 is 14 residues. Germline lookup yields CDR1 MNHNS and CDR2 SASEGT. V dropped 6 bases and J dropped 9; count of bases not matched to a gene: 6. In DNA form, the CDR3 reads TGTGCCAGCAGAAGGACAGGGGACGGTTCACCCCTCCACTTT. It translates to CASRRTGDGSPLHF.

In this sample, this clonotype turned up many times. This chain joins TRBV20-1 and TRBJ2-5, with D perhaps TRBD2 (6 bases). CDR1 is DFQATT, CDR2 SNEGSKA, per germline (reference sequence). The CDR3 is made up of 15 amino acids. The V end was cut by 0 bases, the J end by 4 bases, with 15 bases between. The CDR3 DNA reads TGCAGTGCTAGAGATAGGCGGGGCTGGGGAGAGACCCAGTACTTC. Its protein product is CSARDRRGWGETQYF.

This chain joins TRBV4-3 and TRBJ1-1; no clear D gene. Deletions cut 0 bases from V and 2 bases from J, with 10 bases between. The CDR3 totals 15 residues. From germline, CDR1 is LGHNA and CDR2 YSLEER. CDR3 in amino acids: CASSQEGRRNTEAFF. The DNA of the CDR3 is TGCGCCAGCAGCCAAGAAGGACGGAGAAACACTGAAGCTTTCTTT.

This clonotype was seen a few times. The chain couples TRBV5-4 to TRBJ2-3; D is ambiguous. Germline-derived CDR1 and CDR2 are SGHNT and YYREEE (reference sequence). The CDR3 sequence is 16 residues long. Trimming took 0 bases from V and 0 from J, leaving 11 bases between them. The DNA for the CDR3 is TGTGCCAGCAGCTTGGGTGGAGTTAGGAGCACAGATACGCAGTATTTT. It specifies CASSLGGVRSTDTQYF.

This clonotype occurred many times. The chain links TRBV5-1 to TRBJ1-2, with D unclear. This CDR3 contains 17 residues. V lost 5 bases and J lost 7, with 27 bases in between. Per germline, CDR1 SGHRS and CDR2 YFSETQ. The CDR3 spells CASSRTSPRMGDVGYTF. In DNA, the CDR3 is TGCGCCAGCAGTCGGACCTCTCCTCGGATGGGAGACGTTGGCTACACCTTC.

The rearrangement joins TRBV15 to TRBJ2-7, with 7 bases fitting TRBD1. The germline V gene encodes CDR1 LNHNV and CDR2 YYDKDF (reference sequence). V trimming: 1 base; J trimming: 0 bases; junction bases outside the gene matches: 3. The CDR3 contains 15 residues. DNA for the CDR3: TGTGCCACCAGCAGAGGCCGGGACAGCTCCTACGAGCAGTACTTC. This codes for CATSRGRDSSYEQYF.

The sample holds many counts of this clonotype. This rearrangement joins TRBV6-2 or TRBV6-3 to TRBJ2-7; 11 bases align to TRBD2. Germline trimming cut 8 bases from V and 4 bases from J; bases unmatched to any gene: 4. Germline V gene data show CDR1 as MNHEY and CDR2 as SVGEGT. The CDR3 is made up of 13 amino acids. The CDR3 DNA sequence: TGTGCCAGCGGATCTAGCGGGAGGTACGAGCAGTACTTC. Residues: CASGSSGRYEQYF.

This clonotype was observed a handful of times. The chain uses TRBV29-1 and TRBJ2-3; 10 nucleotides line up with TRBD2. The CDR3 contains 14 residues. Germline V lookup: CDR1 SQVTM, CDR2 ANQGSEA. The V gene end was trimmed by 6 bases and the J gene end by 4 bases; junction bases not matched to a gene: 7. DNA for the CDR3: TGCAGCGTGGCTATAGCGGGAGGCGCAGATACGCAGTATTTT. Amino acids: CSVAIAGGADTQYF.

This clonotype showed up just a few times. The V call is TRBV7-8, the J call TRBJ2-1, with 15 bases that match TRBD2. This CDR3 comprises 17 residues. The V and J ends lost 1 base and 4 bases, in that order; junction bases with no gene match: 2. CDR1 is SGHVS and CDR2 is FQNEAQ in the germline V gene. CDR3 DNA sequence: TGTGCCAGCAGCTTAGGGACTAGCGGGGGGGTATACAATGAGCAGTTCTTC. This sequence encodes CASSLGTSGGVYNEQFF.

This chain uses TRBV18 with TRBJ2-1; TRBD1 agrees at 9 bases. With 2 bases clipped from V and 15 bases from J, the junction kept 11 bases outside the gene matches. The CDR3 covers 14 residues. CDR1 KGHSH and CDR2 LQKENI come from the germline V gene. CDR3 DNA: TGTGCCAGCTCACCAATCGGAGGGACAGGGCTGGCGTTCTTC. It yields the protein CASSPIGGTGLAFF.

The V gene is TRBV7-2, the J gene TRBJ2-7; TRBD1 matches at 7 bases. The CDR3 has 13 residues. The germline CDR1 and CDR2 sequences are SGHTA and FQGNSA. The trim removed 5 bases at V and 4 bases at J, leaving 5 bases unmatched. The DNA for the CDR3 is TGTGCCAGCAGCCGCCAGACAGGGTACGAGCAGTACTTC. It specifies CASSRQTGYEQYF.

This clonotype showed up just a few times. J is TRBJ2-1 and V is TRBV10-3; 9 nucleotides align to TRBD1. J was trimmed by 4 bases and V by 2 bases; bases with no gene match: 3. The CDR3 loop spans 15 amino acids. Germline loops: CDR1 ENHRY, CDR2 SYGVKD. DNA for the CDR3: TGTGCCATCAGTGAGGGACAGGGGAATTACAATGAGCAGTTCTTC. Translating it yields CAISEGQGNYNEQFF.

Many counts were recorded for this clonotype. The chain employs TRBV9 and TRBJ2-7; unclear D gene. V was cut by 0 bases and J by 3 bases, with 10 bases left in between. The V gene's germline CDR1 is SGDLS and CDR2 YYNGEE. CDR3 length equals 14 residues. This CDR3 is CASSVEFWGYEQYF. The CDR3 nucleotides read TGTGCCAGCAGCGTAGAGTTCTGGGGCTACGAGCAGTACTTC.

The chain employs TRBV12-3 or TRBV12-4 and TRBJ1-2, with TRBD1 identical over 7 bases. The CDR3 spans 14 residues. V lost 1 base and J lost 8; bases outside the gene matches: 7. CDR3 loop: CASSLDSDRWGYTF. For the CDR3, the DNA is TGTGCCAGCAGTTTAGATTCGGACAGGTGGGGCTACACCTTC.

This clonotype was observed a handful of times. The chain couples TRBV5-1 to TRBJ2-3; unclear D gene. The CDR3 has 14 residues. CDR1 is SGHRS, CDR2 YFSETQ, per germline. The ends were cut back, 0 bases at V and 2 bases at J, with 7 bases in the middle. Here the CDR3 reads CASSLDLITDTQYF. CDR3 coding DNA: TGCGCCAGCAGCTTGGATCTAATCACAGATACGCAGTATTTT.

The CDR3 spells CASSLVVVQGNADEQYF. CDR3 nucleotide sequence: TGTGCCAGCAGCTTGGTAGTGGTGCAGGGGAATGCTGACGAGCAGTACTTC. The J gene is TRBJ2-7, the V gene TRBV5-6; perhaps TRBD1 as D (6 bases). The germline gives CDR1 SGHDT, CDR2 YYEEEE. V lost 0 bases to trimming and J lost 5 bases, with 21 bases between them. The CDR3 consists of 17 residues.

The chain has TRBV20-1 and TRBJ1-2; 10 bases are a match to TRBD1. Germline V lookup: CDR1 DFQATT, CDR2 SNEGSKA (reference sequence). The CDR3 is 14 amino acids. In DNA, the CDR3 is TGCACCGCGTTGAGACAGGGGGCAGGGTATGGCTACACCTTC. Protein product: CTALRQGAGYGYTF.